A selection of T cell receptor beta chains follows, all from one sample in a study of T-cell memory formation after mild COVID-19. TCRdb passed the 5' RACE reads through MiXCR, listing each CDR3 protein once. The sample has 350,000 to 450,000 distinct CDR3 sequences; approximately 24% are singletons. What was sequenced was PBMCs or a T cell subset sorted from them (not recorded which). The receptors derive from an adult woman who had mild COVID-19 (a few samples of this study predate the infection). Cell type and time point are not known. CDR3s include the opening cysteine and the closing phenylalanine or tryptophan. The D gene is left open where the match is weak. Clone size is shown for a subset of rows, as once, few, many or a class of expanded clone.

clone_size: few
d_call: NA
j_call: TRBJ2-7
v_call: TRBV24-1
cdr3_nt: TGTGCCACCAGTGAAAGGGGCCACGAGCAGTACTTC
cdr3_aa: CATSERGHEQYF

clone_size: few
d_call: NA
j_call: TRBJ1-1
v_call: TRBV20-1
cdr3_nt: TGCAGTGCTAGTCGGGAGGGCACTGAAGCTTTCTTT
cdr3_aa: CSASREGTEAFF

clone_size: few
d_call: TRBD1
j_call: TRBJ1-1
v_call: TRBV6-2/TRBV6-3
cdr3_nt: TGTGCCAGCAGTTACTCGAGGAGATGGGGGACAGGGGCCCCCACAACCGAAGCTTTCTTT
cdr3_aa: CASSYSRRWGTGAPTTEAFF

clone_size: NA
d_call: NA
j_call: TRBJ2-2
v_call: TRBV4-1
cdr3_nt: TGCGCCAGCAGCCAAGATGACACCGGGGAGCTGTTTTTT
cdr3_aa: CASSQDDTGELFF

clone_size: NA
d_call: TRBD1
j_call: TRBJ2-7
v_call: TRBV6-2/TRBV6-3
cdr3_nt: TGTGCCAGCAGTGAACAGACAGGGCCAAGCTACGAGCAGTACTTC
cdr3_aa: CASSEQTGPSYEQYF

clone_size: few
d_call: TRBD1
j_call: TRBJ2-6
v_call: TRBV13
cdr3_nt: TGTGCCAGCAGCCCAGAGCCCCCGGGACAGGGTTTCACTGGGGCCAACGTCCTGACTTTC
cdr3_aa: CASSPEPPGQGFTGANVLTF

clone_size: few
d_call: TRBD2
j_call: TRBJ2-2
v_call: TRBV7-8
cdr3_nt: TGTGCCAGCAGCTTAATCGGGGGGTTCCCTTCGAACACCGGGGAGCTGTTTTTT
cdr3_aa: CASSLIGGFPSNTGELFF

clone_size: few
d_call: NA
j_call: TRBJ2-3
v_call: TRBV5-1
cdr3_nt: TGCGCCAGCTGTCGACAGACGCACGCAGATACGCAGTATTTT
cdr3_aa: CASCRQTHADTQYF

clone_size: NA
d_call: TRBD1
j_call: TRBJ2-3
v_call: TRBV20-1
cdr3_nt: TGCAGTGGATGGGGGACAGGCCCCGCAACGCAGTATTTT
cdr3_aa: CSGWGTGPATQYF

clone_size: NA
d_call: TRBD2
j_call: TRBJ2-7
v_call: TRBV27
cdr3_nt: TGTGCCAGCAGGCACGGGACTAGGACAGAGCAGTACTTC
cdr3_aa: CASRHGTRTEQYF

clone_size: NA
d_call: TRBD1
j_call: TRBJ1-6
v_call: TRBV25-1
cdr3_nt: TGTGCCAGCAGTGGAACTGGGGGGACAGGGTATTCACCCCTCCACTTT
cdr3_aa: CASSGTGGTGYSPLHF

clone_size: few
d_call: NA
j_call: TRBJ2-1
v_call: TRBV29-1
cdr3_nt: TGCAGCGTTAGTTTGGGCGGCAATGAGCAGTTCTTC
cdr3_aa: CSVSLGGNEQFF

clone_size: NA
d_call: NA
j_call: TRBJ2-7
v_call: TRBV4-1
cdr3_nt: TGCGCCAGCAGCCTTTCTTGGCAGGGAACCTACGAGCAGTACTTC
cdr3_aa: CASSLSWQGTYEQYF

clone_size: NA
d_call: TRBD1
j_call: TRBJ2-7
v_call: TRBV30
cdr3_nt: TGTGCCTGGAGGAGGGACAGGATCTCCTACGAGCAGTACTTC
cdr3_aa: CAWRRDRISYEQYF

clone_size: many
d_call: TRBD1
j_call: TRBJ2-7
v_call: TRBV14
cdr3_nt: TGTGCCAGCAGCCGTCCGGGACAGGGATACTACGAGCAGTACTTC
cdr3_aa: CASSRPGQGYYEQYF

clone_size: few
d_call: TRBD1
j_call: TRBJ2-5
v_call: TRBV4-2
cdr3_nt: TGTGCCAGCAGCCAAGTACCGGGACAGGCAGAGACCCAGTACTTC
cdr3_aa: CASSQVPGQAETQYF

clone_size: few
d_call: TRBD1
j_call: TRBJ2-5
v_call: TRBV24-1
cdr3_nt: TGTGCCACCAGTGAAGTTACAGGGGGCGTAGAGACCCAGTACTTC
cdr3_aa: CATSEVTGGVETQYF

clone_size: NA
d_call: TRBD2
j_call: TRBJ2-2
v_call: TRBV7-9
cdr3_nt: TGTGCCAGCAGCTTAAGCCTCACTAGCGGGAGACACACCGGGGAGCTGTTTTTT
cdr3_aa: CASSLSLTSGRHTGELFF

clone_size: NA
d_call: TRBD1
j_call: TRBJ1-2
v_call: TRBV28
cdr3_nt: TGTGCCAGCAGTTCCGCAGGGGGCCCCTATGGCTACACCTTC
cdr3_aa: CASSSAGGPYGYTF

clone_size: few
d_call: NA
j_call: TRBJ2-1
v_call: TRBV6-2/TRBV6-3
cdr3_nt: TGTGCCAGCAGTGACTCCAATGAGCAGTTCTTC
cdr3_aa: CASSDSNEQFF

clone_size: NA
d_call: TRBD1
j_call: TRBJ2-6
v_call: TRBV5-1
cdr3_nt: TGCGCCAGCAGCTTGGGGACAGGGGGATCCCTCCCTGGGGCCAACGTCCTGACTTTC
cdr3_aa: CASSLGTGGSLPGANVLTF

clone_size: NA
d_call: NA
j_call: TRBJ2-7
v_call: TRBV2
cdr3_nt: TGTGCCACCGAAATGGGCTCCTACGAGCAGTACTTC
cdr3_aa: CATEMGSYEQYF

clone_size: NA
d_call: TRBD1
j_call: TRBJ2-5
v_call: TRBV18
cdr3_nt: TGTGCCAGCTCACCATTGGGGGACAGCCAAGAGACCCAGTACTTC
cdr3_aa: CASSPLGDSQETQYF

clone_size: NA
d_call: NA
j_call: TRBJ1-1
v_call: TRBV4-1
cdr3_nt: TGCGCCAGCAGCGAGTTGTGGGCCCCCACTGAAGCTTTCTTT
cdr3_aa: CASSELWAPTEAFF

clone_size: few
d_call: NA
j_call: TRBJ2-3
v_call: TRBV5-1
cdr3_nt: TGCGCCAGCAGCCTCCCGATCGCAGATACGCAGTATTTT
cdr3_aa: CASSLPIADTQYF

clone_size: few
d_call: NA
j_call: TRBJ2-5
v_call: TRBV5-6
cdr3_nt: TGTGCCAGCAGCTTATTATTCTCCAGAAAAGAGACCCAGTACTTC
cdr3_aa: CASSLLFSRKETQYF

clone_size: many
d_call: TRBD2
j_call: TRBJ2-7
v_call: TRBV5-1
cdr3_nt: TGCGCCAGCAGCTTGGCCGGGACTAGCACCGAGCAGTACTTC
cdr3_aa: CASSLAGTSTEQYF

clone_size: NA
d_call: TRBD1
j_call: TRBJ2-4
v_call: TRBV7-2
cdr3_nt: TGTGCCAGCAGCTTGGGGACAGTCCGAAACATTCAGTACTTC
cdr3_aa: CASSLGTVRNIQYF

clone_size: NA
d_call: NA
j_call: TRBJ1-1
v_call: TRBV30
cdr3_nt: TGTGCCTGTAGTGCCGCCAGTGAAGCTTTCTTT
cdr3_aa: CACSAASEAFF

clone_size: NA
d_call: NA
j_call: TRBJ1-5
v_call: TRBV9
cdr3_nt: TGTGCCAGCAGCGTAGGGCCGGGCAATCAGCCCCAGCATTTT
cdr3_aa: CASSVGPGNQPQHF

clone_size: few
d_call: NA
j_call: TRBJ1-4
v_call: TRBV7-9
cdr3_nt: TGTGCCAGCAACGAGGGGGGGCCCCAAGAAAAACTGTTTTTT
cdr3_aa: CASNEGGPQEKLFF

clone_size: few
d_call: NA
j_call: TRBJ1-2
v_call: TRBV29-1
cdr3_nt: TGCAGCGTGTTTACTGACGGGGATGGCTACACCTTC
cdr3_aa: CSVFTDGDGYTF

clone_size: NA
d_call: TRBD1
j_call: TRBJ2-5
v_call: TRBV9
cdr3_nt: TGTGCCAGCAGCGAGCGGACTCCAGGGGGCGGAGAGACCCAGTACTTC
cdr3_aa: CASSERTPGGGETQYF

clone_size: NA
d_call: NA
j_call: TRBJ2-1
v_call: TRBV15
cdr3_nt: TGTGCCACCAGCAGAGTGGGGCTCCCCCCGTTCTTC
cdr3_aa: CATSRVGLPPFF

clone_size: NA
d_call: TRBD2
j_call: TRBJ2-1
v_call: TRBV6-1
cdr3_nt: TGTGCCAGCAGTGAAAATCCCATGAGCGGGAGCTCCTACAATGAGCAGTTCTTC
cdr3_aa: CASSENPMSGSSYNEQFF

clone_size: NA
d_call: TRBD2
j_call: TRBJ2-7
v_call: TRBV5-6
cdr3_nt: TGTGCCAGCAGCTCTCCTAGCGGGAATAGGGACGAGCAGTACTTC
cdr3_aa: CASSSPSGNRDEQYF

clone_size: NA
d_call: NA
j_call: TRBJ1-1
v_call: TRBV7-9
cdr3_nt: TGTGCCAGAAGCTTACAGGGAGGAACTGAAGCTTTCTTT
cdr3_aa: CARSLQGGTEAFF

clone_size: few
d_call: TRBD2
j_call: TRBJ2-2
v_call: TRBV7-2
cdr3_nt: TGTGCCAGCAGCTTAGGTCGCGGACTAGTCACCGGGGAGCTGTTTTTT
cdr3_aa: CASSLGRGLVTGELFF

clone_size: NA
d_call: NA
j_call: TRBJ2-7
v_call: TRBV7-2
cdr3_nt: TGTGCCAGCAGCTTAGACTCCTCAGGGGGGAGCTACGAGCAGTACTTC
cdr3_aa: CASSLDSSGGSYEQYF

clone_size: few
d_call: NA
j_call: TRBJ1-3
v_call: TRBV29-1
cdr3_nt: TGCAGCGTTGACGGGGAAGGAAACACCATATATTTT
cdr3_aa: CSVDGEGNTIYF

clone_size: once
d_call: TRBD1
j_call: TRBJ1-1
v_call: TRBV6-5
cdr3_nt: TGTGCCAGCAGTCTTGACAGGGGGCTAGCTGAAGCTTTCTTT
cdr3_aa: CASSLDRGLAEAFF

clone_size: NA
d_call: NA
j_call: TRBJ2-6
v_call: TRBV12-3/TRBV12-4
cdr3_nt: TGTGCCAGCAGTTTAGCGGGACCTCGACCTAGCTCTGGGGCCAACGTCCTGACTTTC
cdr3_aa: CASSLAGPRPSSGANVLTF

clone_size: NA
d_call: TRBD1
j_call: TRBJ1-6
v_call: TRBV4-2
cdr3_nt: TGTGCCAGCAGCCAAGGGATAATGACAGGGGGCGGGTATAATTCACCCCTCCACTTT
cdr3_aa: CASSQGIMTGGGYNSPLHF

clone_size: NA
d_call: NA
j_call: TRBJ1-2
v_call: TRBV6-5
cdr3_nt: TGTGCCAGCAGTTACTCGATTGGGCAAATCTATGGCTACACCTTC
cdr3_aa: CASSYSIGQIYGYTF

clone_size: NA
d_call: TRBD1
j_call: TRBJ2-5
v_call: TRBV10-3
cdr3_nt: TGTGCCATCAGTGAGCCACGGACAGGGGTAGAGACCCAGTACTTC
cdr3_aa: CAISEPRTGVETQYF

clone_size: once
d_call: TRBD2
j_call: TRBJ2-7
v_call: TRBV2
cdr3_nt: TGTGCCAGCAGTGAAAGGGCTAGCGGCTACGAGCAGTACTTC
cdr3_aa: CASSERASGYEQYF

clone_size: NA
d_call: NA
j_call: TRBJ2-5
v_call: TRBV5-4
cdr3_nt: TGTGCCAGCAGCCCGCGACCCCAAGAGACCCAGTACTTC
cdr3_aa: CASSPRPQETQYF

clone_size: many
d_call: NA
j_call: TRBJ2-3
v_call: TRBV20-1
cdr3_nt: TGCAGTGCTAGGAGGGACACGCAGTATTTT
cdr3_aa: CSARRDTQYF

clone_size: NA
d_call: TRBD1
j_call: TRBJ2-7
v_call: TRBV13
cdr3_nt: TGTGCCAGCAGCCTGACGGGACAGGGGATGCACGAGCAGTACTTC
cdr3_aa: CASSLTGQGMHEQYF

clone_size: NA
d_call: TRBD1
j_call: TRBJ2-1
v_call: TRBV5-1
cdr3_nt: TGCGCCAGCAGCTCCGGACAGGGGCATTACAATGAGCAGTTCTTC
cdr3_aa: CASSSGQGHYNEQFF